Sequencing of this T cell receptor beta chain was carried out in a study of OX40 agonist ivuxolimab in advanced cancers. Study context: Ivuxolimab was administered intravenously to patients at 0.01 to 10 mg/kg every 2 weeks. A mean age of about 56 years, range 23 to 79, was recorded, and approximately 79% were male.

Profiled with immunoSEQ multiplex PCR; TCRdb holds only in-frame clones, not every one. The sample yields under 200,000 clones, roughly 92% seen once. Germline CDR1 is MNHEY and CDR2 is SMNVEV (reference sequence). The V end lost 3 bases, the J end lost 5 bases, and 14 bases lay between the germline ends. The CDR3 spans 16 residues. Findings of the study overall: Clones of CD4+ and CD8+ blood T cells grew by week 6 at doses of 0.1 to 3.0 mg/kg.

Comments on this clone: Its target is not known.

The genes are TRBV27 and TRBJ1-6, with D possibly being TRBD1 (6 bases). The clonotype originates from an adult with an advanced solid tumor such as melanoma, head and neck, liver or kidney cancer. This material consisted of CD4+ or CD8+ T cells sorted from blood, taken in a trial of the OX40 agonist ivuxolimab. CDR3 nucleotide sequence: TGTGCCAGCAGTTTTAGGGGGGGCATCAATAATTCACCCCTCCACTTT. This translates into CASSFRGGINNSPLHF.